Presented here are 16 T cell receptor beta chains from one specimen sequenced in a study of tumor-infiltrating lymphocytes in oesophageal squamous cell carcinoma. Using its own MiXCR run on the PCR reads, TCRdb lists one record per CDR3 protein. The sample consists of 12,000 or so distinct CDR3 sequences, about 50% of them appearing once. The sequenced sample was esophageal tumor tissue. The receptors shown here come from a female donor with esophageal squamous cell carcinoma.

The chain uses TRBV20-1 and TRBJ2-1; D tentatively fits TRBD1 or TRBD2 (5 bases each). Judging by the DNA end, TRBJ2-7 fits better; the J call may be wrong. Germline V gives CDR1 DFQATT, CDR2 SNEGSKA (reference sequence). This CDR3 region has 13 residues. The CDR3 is CSAEDMLNNEQYF. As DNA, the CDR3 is TGCAGTGCGGAGGACATGTTAAACAATGAGCAGTACTTC.

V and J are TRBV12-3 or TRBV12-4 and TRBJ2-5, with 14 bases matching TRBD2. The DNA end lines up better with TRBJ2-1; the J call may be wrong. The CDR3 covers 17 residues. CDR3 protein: CASSSPPRGLAGAVQFF. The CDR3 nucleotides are TGTGCCAGCAGTTCCCCCCCTAGGGGACTAGCGGGAGCTGTGCAGTTCTTC.

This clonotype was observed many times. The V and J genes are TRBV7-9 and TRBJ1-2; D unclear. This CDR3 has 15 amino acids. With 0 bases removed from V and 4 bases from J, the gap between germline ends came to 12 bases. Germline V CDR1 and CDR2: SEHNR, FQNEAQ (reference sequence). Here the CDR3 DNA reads TGTGCCAGCAGCTTAGCCCCCCTGAATCCCTATGGCTACACCTTC. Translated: CASSLAPLNPYGYTF. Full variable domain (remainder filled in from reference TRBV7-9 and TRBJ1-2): DTGVSQNPRHKITKRGQNVTFRCDPISEHNRLYWYRQTLGQGPEFLTYFQNEAQLEKSRLLSDRFSAERPKGSFSTLEIQRTEQGDSAMYLCASSLAPLNPYGYTFGSGTRLTVV.

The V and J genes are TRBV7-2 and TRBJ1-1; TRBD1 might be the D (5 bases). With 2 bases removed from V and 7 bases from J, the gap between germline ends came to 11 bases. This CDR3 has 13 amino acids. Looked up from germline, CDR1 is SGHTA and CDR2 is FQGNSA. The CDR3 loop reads CASSLRGRYEAFF. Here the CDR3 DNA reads TGTGCCAGCAGCTTACGGGGACGTTATGAAGCTTTCTTT.

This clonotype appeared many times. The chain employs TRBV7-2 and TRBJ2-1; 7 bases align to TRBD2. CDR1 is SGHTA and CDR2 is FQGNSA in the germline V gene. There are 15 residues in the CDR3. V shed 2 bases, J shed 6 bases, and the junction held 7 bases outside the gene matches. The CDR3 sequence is CASSLYPSGGNEQFF. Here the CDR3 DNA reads TGTGCCAGCAGCTTATACCCTAGCGGAGGCAATGAGCAGTTCTTC.

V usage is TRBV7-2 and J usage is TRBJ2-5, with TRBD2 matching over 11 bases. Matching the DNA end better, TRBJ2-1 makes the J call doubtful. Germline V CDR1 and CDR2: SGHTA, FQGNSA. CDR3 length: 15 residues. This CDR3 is CASNQVAGGGGEQFF. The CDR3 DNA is TGTGCCAGCAACCAAGTAGCGGGAGGGGGGGGTGAGCAGTTCTTC.

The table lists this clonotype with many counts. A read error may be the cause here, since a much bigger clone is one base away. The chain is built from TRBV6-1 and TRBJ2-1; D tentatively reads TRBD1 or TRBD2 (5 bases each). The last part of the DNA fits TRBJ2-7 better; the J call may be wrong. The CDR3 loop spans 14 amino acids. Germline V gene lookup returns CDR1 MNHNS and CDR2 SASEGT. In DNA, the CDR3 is TGTGCCAGCAGGGGGACGGTGATATACAATGAGCAGTACTTC. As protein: CASRGTVIYNEQYF.

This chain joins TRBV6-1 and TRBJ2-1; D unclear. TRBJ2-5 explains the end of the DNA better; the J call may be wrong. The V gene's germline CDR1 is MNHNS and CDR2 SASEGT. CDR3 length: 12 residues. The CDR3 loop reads CASRSRQETQYF. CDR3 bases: TGTGCCAGCAGGTCCAGACAAGAGACCCAGTACTTC.

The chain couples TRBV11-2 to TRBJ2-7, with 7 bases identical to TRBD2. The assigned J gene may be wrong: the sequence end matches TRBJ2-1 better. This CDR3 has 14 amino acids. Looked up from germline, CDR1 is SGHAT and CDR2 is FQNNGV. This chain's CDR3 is CASSGRDYYNEQFF. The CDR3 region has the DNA TGTGCCAGCAGCGGCCGGGACTACTACAATGAGCAGTTCTTC.

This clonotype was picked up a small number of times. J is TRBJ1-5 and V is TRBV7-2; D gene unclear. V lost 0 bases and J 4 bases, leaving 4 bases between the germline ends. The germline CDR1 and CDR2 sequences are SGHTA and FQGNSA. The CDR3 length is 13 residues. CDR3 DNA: TGTGCCAGCAGCTTAGCGAAGAATCAGCCCCAGCATTTT. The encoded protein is CASSLAKNQPQHF. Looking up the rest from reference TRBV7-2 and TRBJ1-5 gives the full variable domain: GAGVSQSPSNKVTEKGKDVELRCDPISGHTALYWYRQSLGQGLEFLIYFQGNSAPDKSGLPSDRFSAERTGGSVSTLTIQRTQQEDSAVYLCASSLAKNQPQHFGDGTRLSIL.

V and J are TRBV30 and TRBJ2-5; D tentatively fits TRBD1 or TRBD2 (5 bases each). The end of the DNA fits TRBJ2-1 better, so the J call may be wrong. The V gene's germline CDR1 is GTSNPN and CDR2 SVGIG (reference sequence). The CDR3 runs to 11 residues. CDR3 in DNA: TGTGCCTGGAGTTCCCGGGACGAGCAGTTCTTC. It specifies CAWSSRDEQFF.

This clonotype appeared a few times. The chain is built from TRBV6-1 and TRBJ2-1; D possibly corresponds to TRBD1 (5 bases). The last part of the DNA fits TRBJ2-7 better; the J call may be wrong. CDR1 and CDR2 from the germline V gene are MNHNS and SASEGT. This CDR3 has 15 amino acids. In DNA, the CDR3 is TGTGCCAGCAGTGAACCAGGGATCCCGCCCTACGAGCAGTACTTC. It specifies CASSEPGIPPYEQYF.

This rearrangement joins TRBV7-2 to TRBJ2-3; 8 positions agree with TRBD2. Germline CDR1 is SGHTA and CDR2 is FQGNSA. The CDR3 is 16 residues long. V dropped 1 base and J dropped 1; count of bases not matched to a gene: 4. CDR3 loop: CASSLVTGRGTDTQYF. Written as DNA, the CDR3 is TGTGCCAGCAGCTTAGTTACCGGGAGGGGCACAGATACGCAGTATTTT. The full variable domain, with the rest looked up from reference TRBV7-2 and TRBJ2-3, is GAGVSQSPSNKVTEKGKDVELRCDPISGHTALYWYRQSLGQGLEFLIYFQGNSAPDKSGLPSDRFSAERTGGSVSTLTIQRTQQEDSAVYLCASSLVTGRGTDTQYFGPGTRLTVL.

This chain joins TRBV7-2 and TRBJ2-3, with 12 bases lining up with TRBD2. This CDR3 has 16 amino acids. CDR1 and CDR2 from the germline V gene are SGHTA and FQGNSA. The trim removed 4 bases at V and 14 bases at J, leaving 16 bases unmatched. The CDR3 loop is CASSSRLAGATGELYF. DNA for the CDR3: TGTGCCAGCAGCTCGCGACTAGCGGGAGCCACCGGGGAGCTGTATTTT.

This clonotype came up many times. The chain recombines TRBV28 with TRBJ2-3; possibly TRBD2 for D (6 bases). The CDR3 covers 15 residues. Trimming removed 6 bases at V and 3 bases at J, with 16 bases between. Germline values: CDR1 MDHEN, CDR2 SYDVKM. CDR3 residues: CASSPLGGLTDTQYF. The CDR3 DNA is TGTGCCAGCAGCCCCCTAGGAGGGCTAACAGATACGCAGTATTTT.

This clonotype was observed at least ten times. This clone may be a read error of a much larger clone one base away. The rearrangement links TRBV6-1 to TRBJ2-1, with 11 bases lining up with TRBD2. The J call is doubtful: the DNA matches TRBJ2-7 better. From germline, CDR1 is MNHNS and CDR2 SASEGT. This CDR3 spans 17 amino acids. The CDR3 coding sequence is TGTGCCAGCAGTTCTACTAGCGGGGGTAACTCCTACAATGAGCAGTACTTC. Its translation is CASSSTSGGNSYNEQYF.